These 26 T cell receptor gamma chains were sequenced from one sample in a study of intestinal T cells in coeliac disease. Genomic DNA came from ten approximately 4.8-µm formalin-fixed paraffin-embedded scrolls per case. The TRG library came from 150 to 250 ng of biopsy DNA amplified with LymphoTrack primers. TCRdb called clones anew from the multiplex PCR reads with CATT. The table has approximately 950 gamma-chain clones, around 50% seen once. Sequencing was done on a sample of a duodenal biopsy. The origin of the receptors is a human donor with celiac disease.

The chain recombines TRGV2 with TRGJP2. Germline CDR1 EGSNGY, CDR2 YDSYNSKV. The length of the CDR3 is 16 residues. Unmatched junction bases numbered 12, after V lost 5 bases and J lost 3 bases. The CDR3 nucleotides are TGTGCCACCTGGGGACGGGCCGTTGGTAGTGATTGGATCAAGACGTTT. It specifies CATWGRAVGSDWIKTF.

The V call is TRGV2, the J call TRGJP2. Germline CDR1 EGSNGY, CDR2 YDSYNSKV. This CDR3 is built from 14 residues. The ends lost 10 bases at V and 1 base at J; junction bases unmatched: 9. The CDR3 nucleotides are TGTGCCACTGGGACGGTTAGTAGTGATTGGATCAAGACGTTT. This gives the protein CATGTVSSDWIKTF.

This clone turned up a few times. V usage is TRGV2 and J usage is TRGJP2. The germline gives CDR1 EGSNGY, CDR2 YDSYNSKV. CDR3 size: 15 residues. With V trimmed by 0 bases and J by 11 bases, 12 bases remained unmatched. This CDR3 reads CATWDGPNFGWIKTF. The CDR3 nucleotides are TGTGCCACCTGGGACGGGCCTAATTTTGGGTGGATCAAGACGTTT.

The chain has TRGV3 and TRGJ1 or TRGJ2. Trimming removed 9 bases from V and 4 bases from J; junction bases left unmatched: 9. The CDR3 is 12 residues long. The germline gives CDR1 VTNTFY, CDR2 YDVSTARD (reference sequence). CDR3 sequence reads: CATLRAYYKKLF. In nucleotides, the CDR3 is TGTGCCACCCTAAGGGCGTATTATAAGAAACTCTTT.

Of note for this clone: The protein recorded in TCRdb matches a much larger clone and deviates from this DNA's translation at residue 2, suggesting a read error; the protein here is obtained by translating the DNA. The chain recombines TRGV2 with TRGJ1 or TRGJ2. This CDR3 has 12 residues. Germline V gene lookup returns CDR1 EGSNGY and CDR2 YDSYNSKV. The CDR3, as DNA: TGTACCACCTGGGACGGATATTATAAGAAACTCTTT. It yields the protein CTTWDGYYKKLF.

The chain is built from TRGV2 and TRGJ1 or TRGJ2. The junction had 15 bases not matched to a gene; V was cut back by 2 bases and J by 2 bases. Germline V gives CDR1 EGSNGY, CDR2 YDSYNSKV. This CDR3 has 17 amino acids. CDR3 loop: CATWDDRGPPDYYKKLF. As DNA, the CDR3 is TGTGCCACCTGGGACGACCGTGGCCCCCCTGATTATTATAAGAAACTCTTT.

In regard to this clone: The protein in TCRdb stems from a much larger clone and differs at residue 5 from this DNA's translation, likely a read error; here the protein is translated from the DNA. CDR3 nucleotide sequence: TGTGCCACCTGGGGCGGCTTGAATTATTATAAGAAACTCTTT. It specifies CATWGGLNYYKKLF. The chain joins TRGV2 to TRGJ1 or TRGJ2. Germline CDR1 EGSNGY, CDR2 YDSYNSKV. Losses at the gene ends were 5 bases for V and 0 bases for J; bases not matched to a gene: 7. The CDR3 consists of 14 residues.

This clone appeared a few times. This chain joins TRGV8 and TRGJ1 or TRGJ2. Per germline, CDR1 VENAVY and CDR2 YDSYNSRV. The CDR3 extends over 12 amino acids. CDR3 residues: CAPGDRQYKKLF. The CDR3 nucleotides are TGTGCACCTGGGGATAGGCAATATAAGAAACTCTTT.

This clone was recorded a few times. The V call is TRGV8, the J call TRGJ1 or TRGJ2. Germline V gene data show CDR1 as VENAVY and CDR2 as YDSYNSRV. The CDR3 length is 14 residues. In nucleotides, the CDR3 is TGTGCACCTGGGATAGTCGGGGATTATTATAAGAAACTCTTT. This sequence encodes CAPGIVGDYYKKLF.

The V and J genes are TRGV4 and TRGJ1 or TRGJ2. This CDR3 region has 14 residues. Germline V CDR1 and CDR2: EGSTGY, YDSYTSSV. With 5 bases clipped from V and 8 bases from J, the junction kept 15 bases outside the gene matches. The CDR3 sequence: CATWASELIDKKLF. CDR3 DNA sequence: TGTGCCACCTGGGCGTCCGAATTAATTGATAAGAAACTCTTT.

The table lists this clone with a few counts. The rearrangement links TRGV5 to TRGJ1 or TRGJ2. CDR3 length: 14 residues. Trimming removed 0 bases from V and 6 bases from J; junction bases left unmatched: 8. The germline V gene has CDR1 VINAFY and CDR2 YDVSNSKD. The CDR3 here is CATWDRRLSYKKLF. The CDR3 bases are TGTGCCACCTGGGACAGGCGTTTGAGTTATAAGAAACTCTTT.

V and J are TRGV8 and TRGJ1 or TRGJ2. CDR1 and CDR2 (germline): VENAVY, YDSYNSRV. The CDR3 consists of 11 residues. CDR3 bases: TGTGCACCTGGGATGGGTTATAAGAAACTCTTT. Translation: CAPGMGYKKLF.

The chain couples TRGV4 to TRGJ1 or TRGJ2. The CDR3 runs to 14 residues. Trimming took 4 bases from V and 6 from J; bases not matched to a gene: 12. CDR1 and CDR2 (germline): EGSTGY, YDSYTSSV. The CDR3 nucleotides read TGTGCCACCTGGGACAGCCTTTTATTTTATAAGAAACTCTTT. This encodes CATWDSLLFYKKLF.

V usage is TRGV3 and J usage is TRGJ1 or TRGJ2. Germline lookup yields CDR1 VTNTFY and CDR2 YDVSTARD (reference sequence). Trimming removed 4 bases from V and 13 bases from J; junction bases left unmatched: 19. The CDR3 runs 14 residues. The CDR3 DNA sequence: TGTGCCACCTGGGATCAGGGGTTCGCATTAAGCAAACTCTTT. Amino acid sequence: CATWDQGFALSKLF.

The chain carries TRGV3 and TRGJ1 or TRGJ2. The CDR3 totals 16 residues. Germline loops: CDR1 VTNTFY, CDR2 YDVSTARD (reference sequence). J was trimmed by 1 base and V by 5 bases; bases with no gene match: 14. CDR3 sequence (DNA): TGTGCCACCTGGGGACAAACCTCAATCAATTATTATAAGAAACTCTTT. It specifies CATWGQTSINYYKKLF.

The chain carries TRGV10 and TRGJP1. TRGV10 is reported as an ORF; its role is uncertain. V gave up 8 bases and J gave up 8 bases; unmatched junction bases: 6. This CDR3 contains 12 residues. The CDR3 reads CAAWISGWFKIF. Here the CDR3 DNA reads TGTGCTGCGTGGATAAGCGGTTGGTTCAAGATATTT.

This clone appeared a few times. V and J are TRGV2 and TRGJ1 or TRGJ2. The CDR3 sequence is 15 residues long. Losses at the gene ends were 0 bases for V and 2 bases for J; bases not matched to a gene: 7. CDR1 and CDR2 (germline): EGSNGY, YDSYNSKV. This CDR3 is CATWDGATYYYKKLF. The CDR3 bases are TGTGCCACCTGGGACGGGGCTACGTATTATTATAAGAAACTCTTT.

This clone has only one observation. The junction and the germline gene differ at one end; a read error may be behind it. Distinct nucleotide sequences in the sample also encode this CDR3. The V gene is TRGV4, the J gene TRGJP2. This CDR3 comprises 15 residues. Germline CDR1 and CDR2: EGSTGY and YDSYTSSV. CDR3 in DNA: TGTGCCACCTGGATGAAACTGAGTAGCGATTGGATCAAGACGTTT. It yields the protein CATWMKLSSDWIKTF.

The table lists this clone with a few counts. A much more abundant neighbour one base away suggests this may be a read error. Other DNA sequences in this sample translate to the same CDR3. The rearrangement links TRGV10 to TRGJP2. TRGV10 is assigned to the ORF class and has an uncertain function. The CDR3 sequence is 13 residues long. The CDR3 region is CAAKKSSDWIKTF. CDR3 bases: TGTGCCGCCAAAAAAAGTAGTGATTGGATCAAGACGTTT.

As concerns this clone: TCRdb has a much larger clone's protein, which differs at residue 5 from the translation of this DNA, likely because of a read error; what is shown is the protein translated from the DNA. The V and J genes are TRGV2 and TRGJ1 or TRGJ2. CDR3 length: 12 amino acids. Germline V gene sequence: CDR1 EGSNGY, CDR2 YDSYNSKV. CDR3 sequence: CATWNGRYKKLF. In nucleotides, the CDR3 is TGTGCCACCTGGAACGGGAGGTATAAGAAACTCTTT.

The rearrangement joins TRGV10 to TRGJP1. TRGV10 belongs to the ORF category, with a function that is uncertain. Unmatched junction bases numbered 23, after V lost 8 bases and J lost 13 bases. The CDR3 is 16 residues long. In DNA, the CDR3 is TGTGCTGCGTGGGATTATGGGCACTTCACGTTGGTGTTCAAGATATTT. Protein product: CAAWDYGHFTLVFKIF.

This clone has only a few counts. This DNA's translation and the protein TCRdb lists, from a much larger clone, do not match at residue 4, likely due to a read error; the protein shown is translated from the DNA. This CDR3 reads CATRDGGDWIKTF. Written as DNA, the CDR3 is TGTGCCACCCGGGACGGGGGTGATTGGATCAAGACGTTT. This sequence joins TRGV2 and TRGJP2. Germline CDR1 is EGSNGY and CDR2 is YDSYNSKV. The CDR3 is 13 amino acids.

The chain carries TRGV9 and TRGJ1 or TRGJ2. CDR3 length: 15 amino acids. With 1 base clipped from V and 0 bases from J, the junction kept 6 bases outside the gene matches. Germline loops: CDR1 GITISATS, CDR2 ISYDGTV (reference sequence). The CDR3 sequence: CALWEVFRNYYKKLF. DNA of the CDR3: TGTGCCTTGTGGGAGGTCTTTCGGAATTATTATAAGAAACTCTTT.

The chain recombines TRGV3 with TRGJP1. J was trimmed by 0 bases and V by 9 bases; bases with no gene match: 7. This CDR3 has 14 amino acids. Germline V lookup: CDR1 VTNTFY, CDR2 YDVSTARD (reference sequence). The CDR3, as DNA: TGTGCCACCCCAATTTATACCACTGGTTGGTTCAAGATATTT. Its protein is CATPIYTTGWFKIF.

On this clone itself: TCRdb lists the protein of a much larger clone for this DNA, which differs at residue 3, so this is likely a read error; the protein given here is translated from the DNA itself. V is TRGV11 and J is TRGJ1 or TRGJ2. TRGV11 is an ORF; its function is uncertain. The CDR3 totals 11 residues. The CDR3 reads CARCGRYKKLF. For the CDR3, the DNA is TGTGCCCGCTGTGGGAGATATAAGAAACTCTTT.

The chain carries TRGV11 and TRGJ1 or TRGJ2. TRGV11 is annotated as an ORF whose role is uncertain. Trimming at V came to 12 bases and at J to 3 bases, leaving 11 bases not matched to a gene. The CDR3 covers 13 residues. CDR3 sequence (DNA): TGTGCCTGCCTGGACACCTTTTATTATAAGAAACTCTTT. Its protein is CACLDTFYYKKLF.